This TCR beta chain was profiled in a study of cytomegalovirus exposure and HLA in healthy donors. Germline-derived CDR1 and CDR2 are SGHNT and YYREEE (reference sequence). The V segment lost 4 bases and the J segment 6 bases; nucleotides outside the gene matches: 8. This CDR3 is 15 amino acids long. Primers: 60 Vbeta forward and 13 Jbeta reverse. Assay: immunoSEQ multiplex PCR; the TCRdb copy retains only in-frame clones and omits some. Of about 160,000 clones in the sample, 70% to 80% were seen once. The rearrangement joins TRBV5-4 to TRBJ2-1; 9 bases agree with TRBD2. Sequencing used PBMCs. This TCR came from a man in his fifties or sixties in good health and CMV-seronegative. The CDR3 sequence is CASSNWAGGGNEQFF. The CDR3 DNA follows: TGTGCCAGCAGCAACTGGGCGGGGGGGGGCAATGAGCAGTTCTTC.